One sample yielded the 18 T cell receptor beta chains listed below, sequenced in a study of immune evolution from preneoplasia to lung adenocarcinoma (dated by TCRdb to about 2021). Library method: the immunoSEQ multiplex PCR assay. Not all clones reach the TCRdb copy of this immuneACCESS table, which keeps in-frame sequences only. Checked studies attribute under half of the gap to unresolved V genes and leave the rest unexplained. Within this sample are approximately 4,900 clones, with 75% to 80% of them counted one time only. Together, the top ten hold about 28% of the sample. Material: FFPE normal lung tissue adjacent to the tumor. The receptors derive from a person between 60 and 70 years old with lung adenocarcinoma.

This CDR3 reads CSVEDPTGLSTDTQYF. CDR3 coding DNA: TGCAGCGTTGAAGACCCCACCGGACTCTCCACAGATACGCAGTATTTT. The chain recombines TRBV29-1 with TRBJ2-3; D is possibly TRBD2 (5 bases). This CDR3 is built from 16 residues. Trimming removed 0 bases from V and 2 bases from J, with 15 bases in between. Germline CDR1 reads SQVTM; CDR2 reads ANQGSEA.

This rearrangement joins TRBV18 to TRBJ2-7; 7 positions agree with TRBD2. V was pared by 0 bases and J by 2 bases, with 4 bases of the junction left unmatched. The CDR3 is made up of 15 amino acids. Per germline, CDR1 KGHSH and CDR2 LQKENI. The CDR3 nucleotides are TGTGCCAGCTCACCACCCGGAGCGGGAACCTACGAGCAGTACTTC. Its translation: CASSPPGAGTYEQYF.

The CDR3 here is CAWSVDSNYQPQHF. The DNA for the CDR3 is TGTGCCTGGAGTGTAGACAGCAATTATCAGCCCCAGCATTTT. J is TRBJ1-5 and V is TRBV30, with D possibly matching TRBD1 (5 bases). The germline gives CDR1 GTSNPN, CDR2 SVGIG (reference sequence). The CDR3 runs 14 residues. V lost 0 bases and J lost 5, with 11 bases in between. Based on the CDR3 plus reference TRBV30 and TRBJ1-5, the full variable domain is SQTIHQWPATLVQPVGSPLSLECTVEGTSNPNLYWYRQAAGRGLQLLFYSVGIGQISSEVPQNLSASRPQDRQFILSSKKLLLSDSGFYLCAWSVDSNYQPQHFGDGTRLSIL.

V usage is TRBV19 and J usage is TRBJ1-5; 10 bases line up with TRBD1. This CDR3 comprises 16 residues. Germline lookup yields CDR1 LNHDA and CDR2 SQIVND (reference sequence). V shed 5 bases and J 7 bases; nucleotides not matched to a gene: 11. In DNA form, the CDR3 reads TGTGCCAGTAGTGCACGCCTAGGGACAGGGGAACAGCCCCAGCATTTT. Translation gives CASSARLGTGEQPQHF. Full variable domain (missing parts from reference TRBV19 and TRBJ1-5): DGGITQSPKYLFRKEGQNVTLSCEQNLNHDAMYWYRQDPGQGLRLIYYSQIVNDFQKGDIAEGYSVSREKKESFPLTVTSAQKNPTAFYLCASSARLGTGEQPQHFGDGTRLSIL.

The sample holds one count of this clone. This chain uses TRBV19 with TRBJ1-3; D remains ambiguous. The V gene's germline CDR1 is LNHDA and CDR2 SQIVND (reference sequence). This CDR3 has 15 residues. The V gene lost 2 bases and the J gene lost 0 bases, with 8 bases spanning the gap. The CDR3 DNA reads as TGTGCCAGTAGTATAAACGGGATCTCTGGAAACACCATATATTTT. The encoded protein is CASSINGISGNTIYF.

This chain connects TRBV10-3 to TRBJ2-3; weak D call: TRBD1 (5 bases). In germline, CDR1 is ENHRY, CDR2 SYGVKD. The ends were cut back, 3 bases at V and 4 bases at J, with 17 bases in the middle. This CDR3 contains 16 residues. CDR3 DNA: TGTGCCATCAGTGATAAAACAGGACGAGAACCAGATACGCAGTATTTT. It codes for CAISDKTGREPDTQYF.

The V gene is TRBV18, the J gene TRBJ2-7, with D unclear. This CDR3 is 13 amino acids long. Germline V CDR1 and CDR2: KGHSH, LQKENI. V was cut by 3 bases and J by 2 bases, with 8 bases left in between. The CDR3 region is CASSPPDPYEQYF. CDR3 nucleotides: TGTGCCAGCTCACCCCCCGACCCCTACGAGCAGTACTTC.

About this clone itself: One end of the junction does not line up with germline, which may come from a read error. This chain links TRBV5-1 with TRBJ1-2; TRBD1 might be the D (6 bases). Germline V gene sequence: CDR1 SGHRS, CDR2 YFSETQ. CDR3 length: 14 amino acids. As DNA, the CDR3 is TGTGCCAGCAGCTTGTTCAGGGGAAACTATGGCTACACCTTC. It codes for CASSLFRGNYGYTF. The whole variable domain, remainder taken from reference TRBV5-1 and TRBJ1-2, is KAGVTQTPRYLIKTRGQQVTLSCSPISGHRSVSWYQQTPGQGLQFLFEYFSETQRNKGNFPGRFSGRQFSNSRSEMNVSTLELGDSALYLCASSLFRGNYGYTFGSGTRLTVV.

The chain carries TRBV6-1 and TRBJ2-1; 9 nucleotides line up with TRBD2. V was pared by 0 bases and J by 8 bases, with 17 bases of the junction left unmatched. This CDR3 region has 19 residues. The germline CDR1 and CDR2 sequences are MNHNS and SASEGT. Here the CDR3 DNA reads TGTGCCAGCAGTGAAGCGATAGCGGGAGTTCTAAATCGGGGTGATGAGCAGTTCTTC. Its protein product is CASSEAIAGVLNRGDEQFF.

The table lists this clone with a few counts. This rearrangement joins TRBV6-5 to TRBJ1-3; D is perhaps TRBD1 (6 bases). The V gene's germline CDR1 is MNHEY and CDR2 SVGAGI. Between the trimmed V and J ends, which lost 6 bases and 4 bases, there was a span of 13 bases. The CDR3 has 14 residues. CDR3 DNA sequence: TGTGCCAGCAGGGAGGACAGTCCCGGAAACACCATATATTTT. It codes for CASREDSPGNTIYF.

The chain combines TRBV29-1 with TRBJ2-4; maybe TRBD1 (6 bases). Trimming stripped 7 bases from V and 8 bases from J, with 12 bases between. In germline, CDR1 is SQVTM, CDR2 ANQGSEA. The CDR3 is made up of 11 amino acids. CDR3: CSAFYRDIQYF. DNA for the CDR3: TGCAGCGCCTTTTACAGGGACATTCAGTACTTC.

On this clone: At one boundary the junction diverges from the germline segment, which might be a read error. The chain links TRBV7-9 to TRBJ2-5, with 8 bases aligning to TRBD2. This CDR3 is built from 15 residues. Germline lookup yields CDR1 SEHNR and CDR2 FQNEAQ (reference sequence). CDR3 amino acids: CASNLATSAQETQYF. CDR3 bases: TGTGCCAGCAACTTAGCGACTAGCGCCCAAGAGACCCAGTACTTC.

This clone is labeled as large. The CDR3 loop is CASSQAKGADYNEQFF. For the CDR3, the DNA is TGTGCCAGCAGCCAAGCGAAAGGGGCAGATTACAATGAGCAGTTCTTC. The rearrangement joins TRBV4-2 to TRBJ2-1; possible D gene TRBD1, 5 bases. V dropped 1 base and J dropped 4 bases, with 14 bases sitting between them. In germline, CDR1 is LGHNA, CDR2 YNFKEQ. The CDR3 contains 16 residues.

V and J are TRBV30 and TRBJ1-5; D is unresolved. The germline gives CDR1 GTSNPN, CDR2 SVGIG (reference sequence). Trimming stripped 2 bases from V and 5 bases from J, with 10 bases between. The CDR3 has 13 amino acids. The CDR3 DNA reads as TGTGCCTGGAGTCAGCAGGATTATCAGCCCCAGCATTTT. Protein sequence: CAWSQQDYQPQHF.

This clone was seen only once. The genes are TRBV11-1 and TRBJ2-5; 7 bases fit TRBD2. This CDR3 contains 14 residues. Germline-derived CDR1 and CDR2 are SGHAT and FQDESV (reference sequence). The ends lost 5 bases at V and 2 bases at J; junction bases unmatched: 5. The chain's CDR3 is CASSRGVLQETQYF. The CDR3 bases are TGTGCCAGCAGCCGGGGGGTCCTACAAGAGACCCAGTACTTC.

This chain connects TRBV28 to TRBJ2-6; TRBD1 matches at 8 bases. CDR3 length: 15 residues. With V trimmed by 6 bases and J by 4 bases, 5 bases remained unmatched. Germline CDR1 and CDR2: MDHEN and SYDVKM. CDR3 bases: TGTGCCAGCAGCTCGACAGGGGTAGGGGCCAACGTCCTGACTTTC. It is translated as CASSSTGVGANVLTF.

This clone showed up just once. The CDR3 DNA reads as TGTGCCATCGGTCAGGGGGGGGGAGGTAGCACAGATACGCAGTATTTT. This gives the protein CAIGQGGGGSTDTQYF. The genes are TRBV10-3 and TRBJ2-3; D is possibly TRBD1 or TRBD2 (7 bases each). Trimming took off 8 bases at V and 0 bases at J, with 18 bases between the two ends. Germline V gene data show CDR1 as ENHRY and CDR2 as SYGVKD. There are 16 residues in the CDR3.

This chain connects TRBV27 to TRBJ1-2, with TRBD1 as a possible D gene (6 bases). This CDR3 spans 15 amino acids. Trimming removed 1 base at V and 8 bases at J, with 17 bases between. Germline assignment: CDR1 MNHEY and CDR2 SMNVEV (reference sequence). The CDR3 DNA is TGTGCCAGCAGTTTATGGACAGATGGAAGGAGCGGCTACACCTTC. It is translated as CASSLWTDGRSGYTF.